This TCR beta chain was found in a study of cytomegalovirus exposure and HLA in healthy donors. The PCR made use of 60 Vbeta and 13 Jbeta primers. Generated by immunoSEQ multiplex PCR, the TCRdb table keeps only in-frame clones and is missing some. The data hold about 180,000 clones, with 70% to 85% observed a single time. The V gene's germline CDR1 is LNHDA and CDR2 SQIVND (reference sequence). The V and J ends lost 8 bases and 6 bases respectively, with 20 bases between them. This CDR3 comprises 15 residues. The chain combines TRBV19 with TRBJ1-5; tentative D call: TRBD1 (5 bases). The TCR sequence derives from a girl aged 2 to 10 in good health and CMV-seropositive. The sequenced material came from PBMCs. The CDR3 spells CASSGREGSRQPQHF. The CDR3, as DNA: TGTGCCAGTTCGGGGCGGGAAGGGTCTCGTCAGCCCCAGCATTTT.